The clone carrying this T cell receptor (beta chain) was picked up a small number of times. Antigen unknown. The sample originates from a study of vaccination and CD4 T cells after COVID-19. About the study: The control cultures got either a CEFX pool, an HIV-1 Nef pool, or no peptide at all.

Sequencing of DNA taken from cultured CD4+ T cells relied on the Oncomine TCR Beta short-read assay. Extraction of genomic DNA was performed on cultured CD4+ T cells. Each CDR3 protein is one row after TCRdb ran MiXCR on the PCR reads. The sample includes some 18,000 distinct CDR3 sequences, roughly 55% seen only once; the top ten take over 15%. The sample's treatment: approximately 10-day PBMC culture with coronavirus spike peptide pools or control peptides (ViraFEST assay). Under the ViraFEST approach, antigen-specific T cells were expanded with peptide pools and TCRs subsequently sequenced. IL-2 (10 IU/ml) and peptide pools (about 10 ug/ml) were added to cultures of two million PBMCs per well. The CDR3 spans 16 residues. V dropped 4 bases and J dropped 10; count of bases not matched to a gene: 15. Germline values: CDR1 LNHDA, CDR2 SQIVND (reference sequence).

This clonotype originated in a human donor who had recovered from COVID-19. The V call is TRBV19, the J call TRBJ2-3, with 9 positions matching TRBD1. The source was CD4+ T cells from blood, cultured in vitro, collected before SARS-CoV-2 vaccination. The CDR3 sequence is CASSSRGTGTRLPQYF. For the CDR3, the DNA is TGTGCCAGTAGTAGTCGGGGGACAGGGACGCGTTTGCCGCAGTATTTT.